This T cell receptor beta chain was found in a study of blood T cell repertoires in COVID-19. For the study at large: The United States, Italy and Spain provided the acute and convalescent COVID-19 samples. In each case, the material was cDNA or gDNA derived from T cells, B-cell-depleted T cells, or PBMCs.

Authors' analysis steps: From reference gene primer amplification, estimates of nucleated cell counts were derived. Assay used: immunoSEQ multiplex PCR; TCRdb lists only in-frame clones, some missing. V and J calls and clone size are those listed in that table; D and trimming were worked out from the DNA. The table shows around 230,000 clones, with over 75% occurring only once. The CDR3 extends over 13 amino acids. V was pared by 3 bases and J by 4 bases, with 9 bases between. Germline V lookup: CDR1 MNHNS, CDR2 SASEGT. Input material: peripheral blood. The V and J genes are TRBV6-1 and TRBJ1-2; no firm D call. This clonotype originated in a middle-aged man with COVID-19, enrolled during active disease. The CDR3 DNA follows: TGTGCCAGCAGTGACAGGATCACCTATGGCTACACCTTC. As protein: CASSDRITYGYTF.